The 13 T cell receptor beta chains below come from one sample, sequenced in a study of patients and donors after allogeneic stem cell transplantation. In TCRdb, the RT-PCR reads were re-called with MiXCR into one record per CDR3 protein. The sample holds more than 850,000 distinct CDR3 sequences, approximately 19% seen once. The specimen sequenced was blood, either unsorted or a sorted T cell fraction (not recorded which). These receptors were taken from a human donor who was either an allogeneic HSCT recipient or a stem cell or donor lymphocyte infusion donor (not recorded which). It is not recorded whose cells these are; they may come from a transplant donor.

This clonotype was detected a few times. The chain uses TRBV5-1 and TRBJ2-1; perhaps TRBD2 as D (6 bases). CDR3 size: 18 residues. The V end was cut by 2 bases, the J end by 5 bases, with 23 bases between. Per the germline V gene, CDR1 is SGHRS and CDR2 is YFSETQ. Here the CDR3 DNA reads TGCGCCAGCAGCTTCCAAACCCCGGGACTCGCGTACAACAATGAGCAGTTCTTC. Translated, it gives CASSFQTPGLAYNNEQFF.

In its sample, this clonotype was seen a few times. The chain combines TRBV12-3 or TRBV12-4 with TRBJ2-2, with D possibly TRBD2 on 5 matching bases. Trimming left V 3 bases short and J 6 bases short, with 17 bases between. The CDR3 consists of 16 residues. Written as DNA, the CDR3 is TGTGCCAGCAGTTTCCTAGGCGGGCCAGGCTCCGGGGAGCTGTTTTTT. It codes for CASSFLGGPGSGELFF.

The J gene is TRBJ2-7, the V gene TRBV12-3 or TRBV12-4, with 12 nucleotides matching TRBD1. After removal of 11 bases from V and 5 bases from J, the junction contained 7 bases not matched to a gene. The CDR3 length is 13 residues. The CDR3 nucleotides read TGTGCCTGCTCGGGACAGGGGGCGAACGAGCAGTACTTC. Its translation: CACSGQGANEQYF.

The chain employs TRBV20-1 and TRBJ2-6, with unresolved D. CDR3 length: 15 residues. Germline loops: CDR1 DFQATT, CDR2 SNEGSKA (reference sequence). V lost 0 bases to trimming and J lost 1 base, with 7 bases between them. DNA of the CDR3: TGCAGTGCTAGAGATCTAGGGTCTGGGGCCAACGTCCTGACTTTC. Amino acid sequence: CSARDLGSGANVLTF.

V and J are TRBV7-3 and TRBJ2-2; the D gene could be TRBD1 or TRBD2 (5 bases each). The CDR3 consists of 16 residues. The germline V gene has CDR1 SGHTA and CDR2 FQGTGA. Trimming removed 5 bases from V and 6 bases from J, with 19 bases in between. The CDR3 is CASSPNTGPPPGELFF. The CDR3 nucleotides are TGTGCCAGCAGCCCAAACACGGGACCGCCACCCGGGGAGCTGTTTTTT.

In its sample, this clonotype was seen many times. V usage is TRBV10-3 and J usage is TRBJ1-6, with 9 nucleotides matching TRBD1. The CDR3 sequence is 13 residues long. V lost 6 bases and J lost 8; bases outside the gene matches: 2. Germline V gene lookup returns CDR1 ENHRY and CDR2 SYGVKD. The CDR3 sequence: CAIRRTGDSPLHF. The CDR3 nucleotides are TGTGCCATCAGGAGGACAGGGGATTCACCCCTCCACTTT.

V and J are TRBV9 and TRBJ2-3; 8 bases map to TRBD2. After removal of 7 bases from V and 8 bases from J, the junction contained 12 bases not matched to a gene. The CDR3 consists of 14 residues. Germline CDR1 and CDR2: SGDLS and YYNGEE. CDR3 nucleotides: TGTGCCAGCGGTCGGGGGGGTATGTCGGTTACGCAGTATTTT. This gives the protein CASGRGGMSVTQYF.

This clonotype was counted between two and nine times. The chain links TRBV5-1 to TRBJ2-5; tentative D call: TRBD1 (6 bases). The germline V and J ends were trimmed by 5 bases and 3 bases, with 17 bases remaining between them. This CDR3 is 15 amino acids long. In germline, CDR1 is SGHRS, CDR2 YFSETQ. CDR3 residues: CASRSLVGDKETQYF. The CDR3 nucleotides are TGCGCCAGCAGATCCCTCGTTGGGGACAAAGAGACCCAGTACTTC.

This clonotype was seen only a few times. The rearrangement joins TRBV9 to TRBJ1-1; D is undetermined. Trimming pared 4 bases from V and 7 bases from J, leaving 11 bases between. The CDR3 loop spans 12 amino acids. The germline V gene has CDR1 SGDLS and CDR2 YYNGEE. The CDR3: CASSPRLGEAFF. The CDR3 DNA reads TGTGCCAGCAGCCCGCGTCTTGGTGAAGCTTTCTTT. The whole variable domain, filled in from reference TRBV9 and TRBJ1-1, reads DSGVTQTPKHLITATGQRVTLRCSPRSGDLSVYWYQQSLDQGLQFLIQYYNGEERAKGNILERFSAQQFPDLHSELNLSSLELGDSALYFCASSPRLGEAFFGQGTRLTVV.

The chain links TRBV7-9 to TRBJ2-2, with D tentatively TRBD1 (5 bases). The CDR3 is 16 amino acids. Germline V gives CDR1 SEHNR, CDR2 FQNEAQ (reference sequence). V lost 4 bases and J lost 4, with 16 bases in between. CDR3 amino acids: CASSSEAGPFTGELFF. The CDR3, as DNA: TGTGCCAGCAGCTCCGAGGCAGGGCCCTTCACCGGGGAGCTGTTTTTT.

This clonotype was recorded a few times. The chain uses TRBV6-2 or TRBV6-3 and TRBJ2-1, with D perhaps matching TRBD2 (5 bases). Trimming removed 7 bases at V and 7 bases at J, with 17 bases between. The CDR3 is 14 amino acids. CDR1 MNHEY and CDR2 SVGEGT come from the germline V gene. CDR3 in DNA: TGTGCCAGCATCAAAGAGGAGGCTGCTAATGAGCAGTTCTTC. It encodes CASIKEEAANEQFF.

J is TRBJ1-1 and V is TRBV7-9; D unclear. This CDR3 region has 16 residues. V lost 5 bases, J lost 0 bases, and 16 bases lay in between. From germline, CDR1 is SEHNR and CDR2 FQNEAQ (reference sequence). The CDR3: CASSRSGSTLNTEAFF. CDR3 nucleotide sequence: TGTGCCAGCAGCCGCTCGGGTTCCACCCTGAACACTGAAGCTTTCTTT.

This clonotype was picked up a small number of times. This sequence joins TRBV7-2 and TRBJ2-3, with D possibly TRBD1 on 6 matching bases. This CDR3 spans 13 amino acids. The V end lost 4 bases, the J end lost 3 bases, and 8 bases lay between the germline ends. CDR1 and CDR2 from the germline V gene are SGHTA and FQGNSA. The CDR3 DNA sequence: TGTGCCAGCAGCTGGGACACAACAGATACGCAGTATTTT. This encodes CASSWDTTDTQYF.